This is a list of T cell receptor beta chains from one sample in a study of T cells expressing NK-cell markers. TCRdb reprocessed the 5' RACE reads, keeping one entry per CDR3 protein, no DNA. The sample data list about half a million distinct CDR3 sequences. Sequenced input: blood T cells: a sorted CD56 or NKG2C T cell subset, CD4+ or CD8+ T cells, or bulk PBMC T cells (not recorded which). The receptors originated from a woman aged 50 to 60 in good health. Both conserved end residues are part of each CDR3.

V	J	CDR3
TRBV2	TRBJ1-1	CARSTGGATEAFF
TRBV24-1	TRBJ2-1	CATSDFPSGGTRNEQFF
TRBV5-5	TRBJ2-7	CASSLAGTGITGEQYF
TRBV27	TRBJ1-1	CASSLGVREGEAFF
TRBV15	TRBJ2-1	CATSRERDSYNEQFF
TRBV15	TRBJ2-3	CACRTASTDTQYF
TRBV14	TRBJ2-7	CASSPQWGEQYF
TRBV24-1	TRBJ1-5	CATSDSQIYSNQPQHF
TRBV10-2	TRBJ2-2	CASRITGKNTGELFF
TRBV18	TRBJ2-5	CASSPPSGNQETQYF
TRBV4-1	TRBJ2-1	CASSQPAGGVNEQFF
TRBV12-5	TRBJ2-1	CASGLVPEKNEQFF
TRBV12-3/TRBV12-4	TRBJ1-1	CASSLFTQGAGNTEAFF
TRBV2	TRBJ2-1	CASSPWGRGSYNEQFF
TRBV5-1	TRBJ2-2	CASMPPWESAITGELFF
TRBV5-1	TRBJ2-7	CASSLGLAGVPGSYEQYF
TRBV7-7	TRBJ2-2	CASSPARELSNGELFF